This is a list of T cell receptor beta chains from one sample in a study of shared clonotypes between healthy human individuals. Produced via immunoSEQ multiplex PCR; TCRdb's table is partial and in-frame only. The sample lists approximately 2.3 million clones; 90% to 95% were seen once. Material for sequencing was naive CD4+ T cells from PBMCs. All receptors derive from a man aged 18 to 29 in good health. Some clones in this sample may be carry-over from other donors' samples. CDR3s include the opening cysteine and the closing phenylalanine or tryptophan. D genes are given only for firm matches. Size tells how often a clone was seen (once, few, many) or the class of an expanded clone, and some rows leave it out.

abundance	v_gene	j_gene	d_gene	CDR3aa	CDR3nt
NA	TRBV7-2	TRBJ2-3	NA	CASSLVALWGPGTDTQYF	TGTGCCAGCAGCTTAGTTGCCCTTTGGGGTCCGGGCACAGATACGCAGTATTTT
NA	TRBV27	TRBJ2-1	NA	CASRPDRGKTSGGLYNEQFF	TGTGCCAGCAGGCCGGACAGGGGAAAGACTAGCGGAGGGCTTTACAATGAGCAGTTCTTC
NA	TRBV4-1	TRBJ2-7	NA	CASSQGDTDSYEQYF	TGCGCCAGCAGCCAAGGGGACACCGACTCCTACGAGCAGTACTTC
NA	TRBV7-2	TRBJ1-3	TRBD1	CASSLSRGDRGWDTIYF	TGTGCCAGCAGCTTGTCCCGGGGGGACAGGGGATGGGACACCATATATTTT
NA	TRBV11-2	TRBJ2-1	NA	CASSPERSYNEQFF	TGTGCCAGCAGCCCGGAGCGCTCCTACAATGAGCAGTTCTTC
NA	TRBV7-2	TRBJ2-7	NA	CASSLVSGLSYEQYF	TGTGCCAGCAGCTTAGTAAGCGGACTTTCCTACGAGCAGTACTTC
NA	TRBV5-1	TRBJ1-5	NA	CASSPDSPNQPQHF	TGCGCCAGCAGCCCGGACAGCCCCAATCAGCCCCAGCATTTT
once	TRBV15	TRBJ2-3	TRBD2	CATSRDTGLAGVRDTQYF	TGTGCCACCAGCAGAGATACGGGACTAGCGGGAGTAAGAGATACGCAGTATTTT
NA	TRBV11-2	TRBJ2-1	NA	CASSFFRVFRGETYNEQFF	TGTGCCAGCAGCTTTTTCCGGGTCTTCCGAGGCGAGACCTACAATGAGCAGTTCTTC
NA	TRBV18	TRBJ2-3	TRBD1	CASSPDRGDTQYF	TGTGCCAGCTCACCGGACAGGGGGGATACGCAGTATTTT
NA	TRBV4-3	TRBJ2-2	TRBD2	CASSRLAGAITGELFF	TGCGCCAGCAGCCGTCTAGCGGGAGCCATCACCGGGGAGCTGTTTTTT
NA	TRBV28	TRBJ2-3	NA	CASSQPEGSATGGQYF	TGTGCCAGCAGTCAACCGGAGGGTAGCGCAACTGGAGGGCAGTATTTT
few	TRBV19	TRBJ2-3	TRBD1	CASEGQFSTDTQYF	TGTGCCAGTGAGGGACAGTTTAGCACAGATACGCAGTATTTT
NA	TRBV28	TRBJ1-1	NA	CASSSSGITEAFF	TGTGCCAGCAGTTCATCTGGGATCACTGAAGCTTTCTTT
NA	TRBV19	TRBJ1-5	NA	CASTLRDDQPQHF	TGTGCCAGTACCCTGCGGGACGATCAGCCCCAGCATTTT
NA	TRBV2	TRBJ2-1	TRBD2	CASHRTSSQDEQFF	TGTGCCAGCCACCGGACTAGCTCTCAAGATGAGCAGTTCTTC
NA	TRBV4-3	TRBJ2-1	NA	CASSQDGPSSYNEQFF	TGCGCCAGCAGCCAAGATGGACCCAGCTCCTACAATGAGCAGTTCTTC
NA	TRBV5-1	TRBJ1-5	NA	CASSLGGQLSNQPQHF	TGCGCCAGCAGCTTGGGAGGACAGCTTAGCAATCAGCCCCAGCATTTT
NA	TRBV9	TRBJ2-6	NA	CASSVLGSGANVLTF	TGTGCCAGCAGCGTACTGGGGTCTGGGGCCAACGTCCTGACTTTC
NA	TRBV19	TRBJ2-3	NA	CASSYSSGDTQYF	TGTGCCAGTAGTTATAGCTCAGGGGATACGCAGTATTTT
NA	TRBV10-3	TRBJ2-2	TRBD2	CAISVGQGLAGVGTGELFF	TGTGCCATCAGTGTGGGACAGGGACTAGCGGGAGTGGGCACCGGGGAGCTGTTTTTT
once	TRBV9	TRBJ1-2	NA	CASSGRYGYTF	TGTGCCAGCAGCGGACGCTATGGCTACACCTTC
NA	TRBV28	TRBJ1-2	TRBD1	CASSTGQGVVGYTF	TGTGCCAGCAGCACGGGACAGGGGGTTGTTGGCTACACCTTC
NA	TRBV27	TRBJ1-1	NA	CASSISSGGAGTEAFF	TGTGCCAGCAGTATCAGCTCGGGGGGCGCGGGGACTGAAGCTTTCTTT
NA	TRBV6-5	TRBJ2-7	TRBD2	CASSKLAEPYEQYF	TGTGCCAGCAGCAAACTAGCGGAACCCTACGAGCAGTACTTC
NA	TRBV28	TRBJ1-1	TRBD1	CAYQARGRTEAFF	TGTGCCTACCAGGCCAGGGGGCGAACTGAAGCTTTCTTT
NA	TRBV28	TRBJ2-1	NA	CASSLAGREQFF	TGTGCCAGCAGTTTAGCCGGTCGGGAGCAGTTCTTC
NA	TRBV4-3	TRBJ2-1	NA	CASSQDRTSYNEQFF	TGCGCCAGCAGCCAAGACCGGACCTCCTACAATGAGCAGTTCTTC
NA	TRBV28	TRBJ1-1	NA	CASSFVPRGTEAFF	TGTGCCAGCAGTTTTGTCCCACGGGGCACTGAAGCTTTCTTT
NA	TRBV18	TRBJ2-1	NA	CASSPPSGASYNEQFF	TGTGCCAGCTCACCACCGAGCGGAGCCTCCTACAATGAGCAGTTCTTC
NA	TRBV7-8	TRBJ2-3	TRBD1	CASSLGQALTDTQYF	TGTGCCAGCAGCTTGGGACAGGCTTTGACAGATACGCAGTATTTT
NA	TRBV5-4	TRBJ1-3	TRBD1	CASSEGTDTGNTIYF	TGTGCCAGCAGCGAGGGGACAGATACTGGAAACACCATATATTTT
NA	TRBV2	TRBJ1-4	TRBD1	CASRRTGVEIKLFF	TGTGCCAGCAGGAGGACAGGGGTAGAGATAAAACTGTTTTTT
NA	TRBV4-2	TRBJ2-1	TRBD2	CASSQALAGSSYNEQFF	TGTGCCAGCAGCCAAGCCCTAGCGGGGAGCTCCTACAATGAGCAGTTCTTC
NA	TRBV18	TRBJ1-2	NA	CASSRQTGIDYGYTF	TGTGCCAGCTCACGCCAAACAGGGATTGACTATGGCTACACCTTC